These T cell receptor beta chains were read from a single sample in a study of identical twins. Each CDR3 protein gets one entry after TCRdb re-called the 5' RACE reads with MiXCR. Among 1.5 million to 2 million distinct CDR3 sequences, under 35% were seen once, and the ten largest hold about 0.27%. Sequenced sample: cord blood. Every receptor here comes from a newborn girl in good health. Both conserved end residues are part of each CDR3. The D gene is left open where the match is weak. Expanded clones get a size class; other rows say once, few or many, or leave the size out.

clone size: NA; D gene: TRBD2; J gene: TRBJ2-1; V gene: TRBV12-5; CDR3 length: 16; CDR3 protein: CASGFHRASGYNEQFF; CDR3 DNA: TGTGCTAGTGGTTTCCATCGGGCTAGCGGCTACAATGAGCAGTTCTTC
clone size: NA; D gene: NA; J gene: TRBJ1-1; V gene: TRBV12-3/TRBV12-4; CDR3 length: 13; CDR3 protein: CANSFLGGTEAFF; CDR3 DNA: TGTGCCAACAGTTTCCTAGGGGGCACTGAAGCTTTCTTT
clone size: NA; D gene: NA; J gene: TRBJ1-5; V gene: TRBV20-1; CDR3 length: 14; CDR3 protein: CSASKALGNQPQHF; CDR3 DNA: TGCAGTGCTAGTAAAGCGTTAGGCAATCAGCCCCAGCATTTT
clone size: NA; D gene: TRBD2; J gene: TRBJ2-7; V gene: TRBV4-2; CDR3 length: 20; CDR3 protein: CASSQGEIGLTSGRYNEQYF; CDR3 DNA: TGTGCCAGCAGCCAAGGGGAGATCGGGTTAACTAGCGGGAGGTACAATGAGCAGTACTTC
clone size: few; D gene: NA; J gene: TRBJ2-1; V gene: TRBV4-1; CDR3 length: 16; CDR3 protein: CASSLLRGGFDNEQFF; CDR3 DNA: TGCGCCAGCAGCCTCCTCCGTGGGGGGTTCGACAATGAGCAGTTCTTC
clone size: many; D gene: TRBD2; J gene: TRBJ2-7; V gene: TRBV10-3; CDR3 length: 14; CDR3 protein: CAISEAGGGNEQYF; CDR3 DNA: TGTGCCATCAGTGAGGCGGGAGGAGGTAACGAGCAGTACTTC
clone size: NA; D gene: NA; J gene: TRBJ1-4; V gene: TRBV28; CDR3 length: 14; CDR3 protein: CASSFWGAEEKLFF; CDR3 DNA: TGTGCCAGCAGTTTCTGGGGGGCTGAGGAAAAACTGTTTTTT
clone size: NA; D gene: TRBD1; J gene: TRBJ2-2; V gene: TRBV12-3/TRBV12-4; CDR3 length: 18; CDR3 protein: CASSLPFGQGGNTGELFF; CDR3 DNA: TGTGCCAGCAGCTTGCCCTTCGGACAGGGAGGGAACACCGGGGAGCTGTTTTTT
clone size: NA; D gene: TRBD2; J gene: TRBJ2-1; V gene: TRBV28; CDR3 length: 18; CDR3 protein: CASSLHARLAMIYNEQFF; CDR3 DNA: TGTGCCAGCAGTTTACATGCACGACTAGCGATGATTTACAATGAGCAGTTCTTC
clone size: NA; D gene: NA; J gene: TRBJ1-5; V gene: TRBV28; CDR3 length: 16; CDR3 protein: CASSFGGPNSNQPQHF; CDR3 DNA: TGTGCCAGCAGTTTTGGTGGGCCCAATAGCAATCAGCCCCAGCATTTT
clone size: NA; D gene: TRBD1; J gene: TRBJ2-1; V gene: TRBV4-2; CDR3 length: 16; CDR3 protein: CASSHEGQGAPNEQFF; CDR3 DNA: TGTGCCAGCAGCCACGAGGGACAGGGGGCGCCCAATGAGCAGTTCTTC
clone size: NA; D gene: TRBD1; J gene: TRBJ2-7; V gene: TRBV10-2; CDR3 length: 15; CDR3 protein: CASYLRDRYSYEQYF; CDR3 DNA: TGCGCCAGCTATCTCCGGGACAGGTATTCCTACGAGCAGTACTTC
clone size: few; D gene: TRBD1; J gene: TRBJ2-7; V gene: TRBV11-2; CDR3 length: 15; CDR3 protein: CASSSNRGRSYEQYF; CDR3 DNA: TGTGCCAGCAGCTCAAACAGGGGTCGCTCCTACGAGCAGTACTTC
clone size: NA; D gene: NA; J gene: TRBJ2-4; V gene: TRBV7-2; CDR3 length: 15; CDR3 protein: CASSLDFLAKNIQYF; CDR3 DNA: TGTGCCAGCAGCTTAGATTTTCTAGCCAAAAACATTCAGTACTTC
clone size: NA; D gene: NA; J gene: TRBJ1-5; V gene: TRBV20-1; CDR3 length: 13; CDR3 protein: CGAGGVLNQPQHF; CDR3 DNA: TGCGGTGCCGGGGGCGTGTTGAATCAGCCCCAGCATTTT
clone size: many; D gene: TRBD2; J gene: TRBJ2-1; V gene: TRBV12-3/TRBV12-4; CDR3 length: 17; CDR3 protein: CASSGLAGATSYNEQFF; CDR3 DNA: TGTGCCAGCAGTGGACTAGCGGGAGCAACCTCCTACAATGAGCAGTTCTTC
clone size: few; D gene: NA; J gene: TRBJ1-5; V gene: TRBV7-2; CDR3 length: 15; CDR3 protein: CASSLARDFHQPQHF; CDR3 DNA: TGTGCCAGCAGCTTAGCGAGGGATTTTCATCAGCCCCAGCATTTT
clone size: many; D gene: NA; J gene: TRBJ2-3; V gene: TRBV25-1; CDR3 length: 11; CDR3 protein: CASSDTDTQYF; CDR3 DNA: TGTGCCAGCAGTGACACAGATACGCAGTATTTT
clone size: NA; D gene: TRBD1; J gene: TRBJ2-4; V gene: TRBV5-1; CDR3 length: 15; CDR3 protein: CASSLGDSAKNIQYF; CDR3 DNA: TGCGCCAGCAGCTTGGGGGACAGTGCCAAAAACATTCAGTACTTC
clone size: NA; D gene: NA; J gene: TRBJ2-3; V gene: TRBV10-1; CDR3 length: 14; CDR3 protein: CASSESVGTDTQYF; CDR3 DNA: TGCGCCAGCAGTGAGTCGGTGGGTACAGATACGCAGTATTTT
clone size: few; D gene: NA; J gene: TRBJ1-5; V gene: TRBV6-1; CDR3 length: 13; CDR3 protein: CASRGQVNQPQHF; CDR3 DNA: TGTGCCAGCAGAGGACAAGTCAATCAGCCCCAGCATTTT
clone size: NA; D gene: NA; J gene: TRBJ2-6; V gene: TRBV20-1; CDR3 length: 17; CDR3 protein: CSARESDSYSGANVLTF; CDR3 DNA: TGCAGTGCTAGGGAATCGGACAGTTACTCTGGGGCCAACGTCCTGACTTTC
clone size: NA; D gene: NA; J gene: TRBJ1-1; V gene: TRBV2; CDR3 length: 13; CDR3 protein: CASSVFQLIEAFF; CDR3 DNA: TGTGCCAGCAGTGTATTCCAGCTAATTGAAGCTTTCTTT
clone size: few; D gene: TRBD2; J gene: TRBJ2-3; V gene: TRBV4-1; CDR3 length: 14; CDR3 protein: CASRPSGGWDTQYF; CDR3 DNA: TGCGCCAGCCGACCCAGCGGGGGTTGGGATACGCAGTATTTT
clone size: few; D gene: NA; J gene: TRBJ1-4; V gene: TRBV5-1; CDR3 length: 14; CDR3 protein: CASSLAVFGEKLFF; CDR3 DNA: TGCGCCAGCAGCTTGGCAGTGTTTGGTGAAAAACTGTTTTTT
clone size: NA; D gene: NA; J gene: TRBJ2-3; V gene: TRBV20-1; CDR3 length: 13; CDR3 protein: CSASGSHKDTQYF; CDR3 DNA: TGCAGTGCTAGCGGGTCGCATAAAGATACGCAGTATTTT
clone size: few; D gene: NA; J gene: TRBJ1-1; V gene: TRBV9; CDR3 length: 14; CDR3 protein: CASSVYGQFTEAFF; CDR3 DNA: TGTGCCAGCAGCGTATACGGACAGTTCACTGAAGCTTTCTTT
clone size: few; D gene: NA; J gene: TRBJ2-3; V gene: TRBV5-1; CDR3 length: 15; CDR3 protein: CASSFDTTGPDTQYF; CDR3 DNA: TGCGCCAGCAGCTTTGACACCACGGGCCCAGATACGCAGTATTTT
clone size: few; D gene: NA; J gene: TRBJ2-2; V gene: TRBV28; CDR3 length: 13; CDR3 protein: CASSRQATGELFF; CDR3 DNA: TGTGCCAGCAGTAGACAGGCAACCGGGGAGCTGTTTTTT
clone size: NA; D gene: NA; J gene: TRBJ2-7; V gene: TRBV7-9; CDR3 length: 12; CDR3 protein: CASSSQTHEQYF; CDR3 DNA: TGTGCCAGCAGCTCACAGACTCACGAGCAGTACTTC
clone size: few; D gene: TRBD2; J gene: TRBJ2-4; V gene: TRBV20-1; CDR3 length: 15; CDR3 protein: CSARDPASGENIQYF; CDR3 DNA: TGCAGTGCTAGAGATCCGGCTAGCGGGGAAAACATTCAGTACTTC
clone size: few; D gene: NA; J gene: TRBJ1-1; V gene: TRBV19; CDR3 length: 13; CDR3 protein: CASSPRGVAEAFF; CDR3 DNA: TGTGCCAGTAGTCCCAGAGGGGTCGCTGAAGCTTTCTTT
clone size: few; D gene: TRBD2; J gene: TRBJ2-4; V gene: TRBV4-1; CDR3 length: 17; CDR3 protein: CASSLQREGLGKNIQYF; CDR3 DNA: TGCGCCAGCAGCTTACAGCGGGAGGGCCTCGGCAAAAACATTCAGTACTTC
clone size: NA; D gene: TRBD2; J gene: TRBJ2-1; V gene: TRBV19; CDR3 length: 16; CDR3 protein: CASSIRGGRVFYVQFF; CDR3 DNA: TGTGCCAGTAGTATACGGGGGGGGCGAGTTTTCTATGTGCAGTTCTTC
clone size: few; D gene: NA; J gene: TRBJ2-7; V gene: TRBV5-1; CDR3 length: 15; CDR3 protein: CASSYLRGTSYEQYF; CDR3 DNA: TGCGCCAGCAGCTACTTGAGAGGGACTTCCTACGAGCAGTACTTC
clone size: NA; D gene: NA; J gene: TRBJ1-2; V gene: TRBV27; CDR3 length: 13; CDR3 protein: CASSPRRGSGYTF; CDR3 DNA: TGTGCCAGCAGCCCGAGACGGGGGTCTGGCTACACCTTC
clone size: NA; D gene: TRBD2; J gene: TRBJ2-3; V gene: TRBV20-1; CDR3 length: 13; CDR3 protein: CSATSGITDTQYF; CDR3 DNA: TGCAGTGCCACTAGCGGAATCACAGATACGCAGTATTTT
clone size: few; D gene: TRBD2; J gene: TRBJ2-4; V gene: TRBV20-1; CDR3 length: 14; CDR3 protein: CSARLAGIKNIQYF; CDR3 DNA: TGCAGTGCTAGACTAGCGGGGATCAAAAACATTCAGTACTTC
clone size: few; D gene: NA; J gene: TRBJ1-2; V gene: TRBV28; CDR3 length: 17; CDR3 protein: CASSSRRLERSCYGYTF; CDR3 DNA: TGTGCCAGCAGTTCTCGTCGTCTGGAAAGGTCGTGCTATGGCTACACCTTC
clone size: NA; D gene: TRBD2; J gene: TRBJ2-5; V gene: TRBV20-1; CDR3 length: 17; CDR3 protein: CSARGLAGRFSYNEQYF; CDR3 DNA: TGCAGTGCTAGAGGGTTAGCGGGAAGGTTCTCCTACAATGAGCAGTACTTC
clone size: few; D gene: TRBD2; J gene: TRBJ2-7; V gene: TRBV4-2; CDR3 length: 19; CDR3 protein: CASSQVFAGLAGPIYEQYF; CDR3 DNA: TGTGCCAGCAGCCAAGTATTCGCGGGACTAGCTGGCCCGATCTACGAGCAGTACTTC
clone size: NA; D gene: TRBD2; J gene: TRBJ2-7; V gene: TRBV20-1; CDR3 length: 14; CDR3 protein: CSATGTSGGMEQYF; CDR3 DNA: TGCAGTGCTACCGGGACTAGCGGGGGGATGGAGCAGTACTTC
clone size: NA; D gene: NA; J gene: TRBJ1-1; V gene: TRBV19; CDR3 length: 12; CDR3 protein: CASSTSRQEAFF; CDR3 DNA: TGTGCCAGTAGTACCTCACGACAGGAAGCTTTCTTT
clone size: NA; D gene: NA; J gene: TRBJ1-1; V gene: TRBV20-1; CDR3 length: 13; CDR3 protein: CSARDRRHTEAFF; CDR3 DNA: TGCAGTGCTAGAGATCGGCGGCACACTGAAGCTTTCTTT
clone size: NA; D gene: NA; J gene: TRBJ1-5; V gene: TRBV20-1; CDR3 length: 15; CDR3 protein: CSAREGGPSNQPQHF; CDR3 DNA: TGCAGTGCTAGAGAGGGGGGCCCCTCCAATCAGCCCCAGCATTTT
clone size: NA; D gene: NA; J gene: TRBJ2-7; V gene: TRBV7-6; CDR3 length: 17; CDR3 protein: CASSLYPRGQLSYEQYF; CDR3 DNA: TGTGCCAGCAGCTTATACCCCCGTGGACAGTTATCCTACGAGCAGTACTTC
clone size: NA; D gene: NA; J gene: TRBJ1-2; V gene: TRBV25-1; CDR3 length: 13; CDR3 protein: CASSATTGNGYTF; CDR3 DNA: TGTGCCAGCAGTGCAACAACAGGGAATGGCTACACCTTC
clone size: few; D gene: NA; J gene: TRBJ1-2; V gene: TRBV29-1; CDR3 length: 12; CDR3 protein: CSVEKRNYGYTF; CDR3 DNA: TGCAGCGTTGAAAAACGGAACTATGGCTACACCTTC
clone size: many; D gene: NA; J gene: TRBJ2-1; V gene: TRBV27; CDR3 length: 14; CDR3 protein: CASTAGASYNEQFF; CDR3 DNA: TGTGCCAGTACGGCGGGGGCGTCCTACAATGAGCAGTTCTTC
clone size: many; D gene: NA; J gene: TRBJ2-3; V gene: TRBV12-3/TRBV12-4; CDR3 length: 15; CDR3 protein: CASSLGGVSTDTQYF; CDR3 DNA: TGTGCCAGCAGCTTAGGGGGAGTTAGCACAGATACGCAGTATTTT
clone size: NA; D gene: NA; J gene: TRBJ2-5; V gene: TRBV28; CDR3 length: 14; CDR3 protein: CARSFQGRKDAQYF; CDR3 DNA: TGTGCCCGCAGTTTCCAGGGCAGGAAGGACGCGCAGTACTTC
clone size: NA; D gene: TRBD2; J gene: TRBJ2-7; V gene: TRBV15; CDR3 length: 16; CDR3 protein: CATSTPGLAGHYEQYF; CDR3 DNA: TGTGCCACCAGCACACCGGGACTAGCGGGCCATTACGAGCAGTACTTC
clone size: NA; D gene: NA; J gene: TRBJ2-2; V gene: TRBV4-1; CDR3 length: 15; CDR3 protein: CASSQGLLNTGELFF; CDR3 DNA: TGCGCCAGCAGCCAGGGACTTCTGAACACCGGGGAGCTGTTTTTT
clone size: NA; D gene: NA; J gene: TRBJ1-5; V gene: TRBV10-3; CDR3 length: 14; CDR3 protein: CAISWTQTNQPQHF; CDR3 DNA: TGTGCCATCAGTTGGACACAAACGAATCAGCCCCAGCATTTT
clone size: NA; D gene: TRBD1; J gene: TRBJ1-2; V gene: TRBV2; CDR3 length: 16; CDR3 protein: CASSEIMQGANYGYTF; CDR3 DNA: TGTGCCAGCAGTGAAATTATGCAGGGGGCCAACTATGGCTACACCTTC
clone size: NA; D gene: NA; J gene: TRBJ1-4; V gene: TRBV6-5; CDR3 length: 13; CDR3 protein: CASRKGFNEKLFF; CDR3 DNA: TGTGCCAGCAGGAAGGGGTTTAATGAAAAACTGTTTTTT
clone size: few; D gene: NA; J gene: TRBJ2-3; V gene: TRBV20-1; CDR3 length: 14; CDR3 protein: CSARDQGVADTQYF; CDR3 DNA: TGCAGTGCTAGAGATCAGGGTGTGGCAGATACGCAGTATTTT
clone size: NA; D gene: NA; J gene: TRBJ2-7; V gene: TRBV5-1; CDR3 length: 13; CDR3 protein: CASSQPRKSEQYF; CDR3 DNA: TGCGCCAGCAGCCAGCCCCGGAAAAGCGAGCAGTACTTC
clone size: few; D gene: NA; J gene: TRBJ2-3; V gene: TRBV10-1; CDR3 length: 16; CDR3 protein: CASSESLGSSTDTQYF; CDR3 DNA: TGCGCCAGCAGTGAGTCGTTGGGGTCTAGCACAGATACGCAGTATTTT
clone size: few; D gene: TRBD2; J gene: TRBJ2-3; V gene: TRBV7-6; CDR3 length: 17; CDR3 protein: CASSRLAGMPHTDTQYF; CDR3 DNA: TGTGCCAGCTCGAGACTAGCGGGGATGCCACACACAGATACGCAGTATTTT